The 9 T cell receptor beta chains reported below all come from one sample, sequenced in a study of shared clonotypes between healthy human individuals. Method: immunoSEQ multiplex PCR; TCRdb's copy keeps in-frame clones and lacks some. The sample has about a million clones; over 75% are singletons. Sequenced: memory CD4+ T cells sorted from blood. Subset defined: CD45RA-negative fraction. All receptors come from a man aged 18 to 29 in good health.

The table lists this clone with a few counts. V and J are TRBV6-5 and TRBJ1-1; D gene unclear. Trimming took off 8 bases at V and 3 bases at J, with 16 bases between the two ends. There are 14 residues in the CDR3. Germline V gene data show CDR1 as MNHEY and CDR2 as SVGAGI. The CDR3 coding sequence is TGTGCCAGCTCAAGGAGGGTCGGAGACACTGAAGCTTTCTTT. It is translated as CASSRRVGDTEAFF.

V is TRBV7-9 and J is TRBJ1-5; D is unresolved. The CDR3 is 16 residues long. From germline, CDR1 is SEHNR and CDR2 FQNEAQ (reference sequence). V was shortened by 0 bases and J by 6 bases, with 15 bases between the two germline ends. CDR3 sequence reads: CASSLASSREGQPQHF. In nucleotides, the CDR3 is TGTGCCAGCAGCTTAGCGAGTTCCCGGGAGGGTCAGCCCCAGCATTTT.

The rearrangement links TRBV6-6 to TRBJ1-2; the D is unclear. The germline V and J ends were trimmed by 0 bases and 3 bases, with 5 bases remaining between them. The CDR3 loop spans 13 amino acids. Germline V gives CDR1 MNHNY, CDR2 SVGAGI (reference sequence). The CDR3 DNA follows: TGTGCCAGCAGTTACTCGAAGGACTATGGCTACACCTTC. It codes for CASSYSKDYGYTF.

This clone has only one observation. The chain employs TRBV30 and TRBJ1-5; weak D call: TRBD1 (5 bases). This CDR3 spans 14 amino acids. Trimming shortened V by 1 base and J by 0 bases, and 7 bases separated the two germline ends. Per germline, CDR1 GTSNPN and CDR2 SVGIG (reference sequence). CDR3 region: CAWSGRDSNQPQHF. CDR3 in DNA: TGTGCCTGGAGTGGCAGGGATAGCAATCAGCCCCAGCATTTT. The full variable domain, its missing parts supplied by reference TRBV30 and TRBJ1-5, is SQTIHQWPATLVQPVGSPLSLECTVEGTSNPNLYWYRQAAGRGLQLLFYSVGIGQISSEVPQNLSASRPQDRQFILSSKKLLLSDSGFYLCAWSGRDSNQPQHFGDGTRLSIL.

Relative to its sample, this clone is medium-sized. The V call is TRBV30, the J call TRBJ1-6; 7 nucleotides align to TRBD1. The CDR3 runs to 15 residues. Germline CDR1 GTSNPN, CDR2 SVGIG (reference sequence). The V gene end was trimmed by 3 bases and the J gene end by 10 bases; junction bases not matched to a gene: 12. The CDR3 bases are TGTGCCTGGAGCGGGGACAGTGTGGACTGGTCACCCCTCCACTTT. Its translation: CAWSGDSVDWSPLHF.

The DNA for the CDR3 is TGTGCCAGTAGTCCCGGGACTAGCAGAAACAATGAGCAGTTCTTC. Protein product: CASSPGTSRNNEQFF. This chain uses TRBV19 with TRBJ2-1; TRBD2 agrees at 9 bases. Germline assignment: CDR1 LNHDA and CDR2 SQIVND (reference sequence). The CDR3 is made up of 15 amino acids. J gave up 5 bases and V 5 bases, and 7 bases lay outside the gene matches.

The V and J genes are TRBV5-4 and TRBJ2-1, with 11 bases identical to TRBD2. Looked up from germline, CDR1 is SGHNT and CDR2 is YYREEE (reference sequence). The CDR3 loop spans 15 amino acids. V was pared by 5 bases and J by 4 bases, with 5 bases of the junction left unmatched. CDR3 in amino acids: CASSTGLAEYNEQFF. Here the CDR3 DNA reads TGTGCCAGCAGTACGGGACTAGCGGAGTACAATGAGCAGTTCTTC.

This chain connects TRBV30 to TRBJ1-5; D is ambiguous. The CDR3 has 14 amino acids. Trimming removed 0 bases at V and 4 bases at J, with 10 bases between. Germline-derived CDR1 and CDR2 are GTSNPN and SVGIG (reference sequence). CDR3 protein: CAWSVGHLNQPQHF. CDR3 in DNA: TGTGCCTGGAGTGTAGGCCACTTAAATCAGCCCCAGCATTTT.

The CDR3 reads CASSPSTGNYEQYF. The CDR3, as DNA: TGTGCCAGCAGCCCCTCGACAGGGAACTACGAGCAGTACTTC. The rearrangement joins TRBV11-1 to TRBJ2-7; 7 bases are shared with TRBD1. CDR1 and CDR2 from the germline V gene are SGHAT and FQDESV (reference sequence). The J segment lost 3 bases and the V segment lost 5 bases, leaving 7 bases of the junction unmatched. This CDR3 has 14 residues.